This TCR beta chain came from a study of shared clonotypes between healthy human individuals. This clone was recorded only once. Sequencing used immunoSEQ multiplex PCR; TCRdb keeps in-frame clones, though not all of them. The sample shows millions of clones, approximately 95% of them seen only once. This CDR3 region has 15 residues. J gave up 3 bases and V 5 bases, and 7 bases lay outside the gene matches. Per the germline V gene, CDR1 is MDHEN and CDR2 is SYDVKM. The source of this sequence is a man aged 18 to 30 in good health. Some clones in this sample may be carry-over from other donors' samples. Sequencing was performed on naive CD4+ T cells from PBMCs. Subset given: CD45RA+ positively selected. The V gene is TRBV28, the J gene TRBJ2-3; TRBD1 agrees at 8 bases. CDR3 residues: CASSAGQGITDTQYF. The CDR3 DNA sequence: TGTGCCAGCAGTGCCGGACAGGGAATAACAGATACGCAGTATTTT.